The source of this T cell receptor (beta chain) is a study of molecular identifiers for immune sequencing clone quantification. Study observations and caveats: Highly expanded clone sizes could be underestimated by identical TCR molecules sharing a barcode. Clones above 20 RNA copies contained over 97% of effector molecules and under 1% of naive molecules.

TCRdb used MiXCR to reprocess the PCR reads, holding one entry per CDR3 protein. The sample has a few hundred thousand distinct CDR3 sequences; roughly 23% are singletons. Germline CDR1 and CDR2: SQVTM and ANQGSEA. V was pared by 1 base and J by 4 bases, with 5 bases of the junction left unmatched. CDR3 length equals 15 residues. Naive CD8 T cell sorting was performed on the CD8+CD4-CCR7+CD45RA+ phenotype. This clonotype was detected ten times or more. Its matching antigen is unknown. The material sequenced was naive CD8+ T cells from blood, with Jurkat cell RNA spiked in. Subset given: FACS-sorted CD8+CD4-CCR7+CD45RA+ naive T cells. The sequence was collected from a human donor in good health. Some libraries in this study had Jurkat cell RNA spiked in. The genes are TRBV29-1 and TRBJ2-1; 9 bases fit TRBD1. In nucleotides, the CDR3 is TGCAGCGTTGAAGGGTCCGGACAGGGGTACAATGAGCAGTTCTTC. Its protein product is CSVEGSGQGYNEQFF.